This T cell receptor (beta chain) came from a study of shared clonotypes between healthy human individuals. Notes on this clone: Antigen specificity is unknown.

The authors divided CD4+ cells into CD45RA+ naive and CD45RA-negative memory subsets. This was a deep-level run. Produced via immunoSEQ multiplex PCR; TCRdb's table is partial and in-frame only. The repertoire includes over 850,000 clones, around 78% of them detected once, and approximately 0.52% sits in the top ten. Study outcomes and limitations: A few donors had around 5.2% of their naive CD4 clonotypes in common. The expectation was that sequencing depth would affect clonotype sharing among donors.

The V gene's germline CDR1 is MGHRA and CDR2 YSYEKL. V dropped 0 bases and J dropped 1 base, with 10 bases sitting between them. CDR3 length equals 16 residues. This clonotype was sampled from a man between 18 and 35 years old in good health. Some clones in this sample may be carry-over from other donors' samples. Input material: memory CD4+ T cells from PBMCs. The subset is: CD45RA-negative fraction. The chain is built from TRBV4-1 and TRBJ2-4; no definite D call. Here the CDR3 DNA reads TGCGCCAGCAGCCAAGAGGGCGACTCGGCCAAAAACATTCAGTACTTC. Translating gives CASSQEGDSAKNIQYF.